This T cell receptor (beta chain) was recovered during a study of human T cells and chemical hapten exposure (dated by TCRdb to the early 2020s). For the wider study: For sensitization, 2% DPC in acetone was applied to an approximately 2 cm by approximately 2 cm area of upper inner arm skin. Patients additionally received weekly therapeutic DPC doses to the scalp throughout the approximately 25-week study period. Patch testing on the upper back used Finn chambers containing 0.01% DPC, with scoring done after 6 days according to International Contact Dermatitis Research Group standards. The mostly female patient cohort included alopecia areata with under or over 50% scalp involvement, alopecia totalis and alopecia universalis. Libraries were pooled for sequencing, and per-sample TCR yields varied mainly because of small differences in library volumes within the pool. The study tracked peripheral blood TCR repertoire changes in vivo during primary and secondary sensitization to the hapten diphenylcyclopropenone (DPC) in alopecia patients. Blood samples were taken from patients before sensitization (week 0) and then at 2, 6 and about 24 weeks after DPC sensitization. About 28 alopecia patients gave blood for TCR sequencing at one to four time points (pre-sensitization, 2, 6 and 24 weeks). The study at large found these results: All patients had alopecia, a presumed autoimmune disease, so their immune response might differ from that of healthy individuals. No change with DPC sensitization was found in the number of TCRs above 1 in 1000 frequency, and no evidence of global repertoire structure alterations was found. After repeated subsampling, the strength of the expansion versus patch-test correlation and the threshold at which it became significant changed. The number of PT1 expanded TCRs positively correlated with patch test score, significant at thresholds 8, 16 and 32 but not 4. Expanded TCRs formed significantly more large CDR3 similarity clusters than pre-sensitization or healthy control sets, consistent with antigen-driven responses.

V is pared back by 0 bases and J by 2 bases, with 11 bases lying between the germline termini. The CDR3 contains 15 residues, cysteine and phenylalanine counted. Of all the DNA, just the CDR3 is kept, 45 bases in frame from base 1. Per the germline V gene, SGHDT is the CDR1 and YYEEEE is the CDR2. Library creation used RACE. Instrument used: NextSeq 500. During library preparation, unique molecular identifiers were attached to individual cDNA molecules so that TCRs could be counted in a quantitative, reproducible way. Both TCR alpha and TCR beta chains were sequenced from each blood RNA sample. Regarding the original processing steps: Samples had a median of roughly 87,000 TCRs, with a range from roughly 23,224 to 750,000. V, J and CDR3 annotation of the TCR reads was carried out using the Decombinator software suite. To make PS versus PT1 abundance plots, every sample was subsampled to the same number of TCRs (28,000). Expanded TCRs were defined as absent before sensitization and observed at least eight times at the 2-week time point. The public reads were reanalyzed by TCRdb: fastp trimming at Q25, MiXCR alignment, in-frame beta chains only. One record per CDR3 amino acid sequence lists the most common genes and DNA. The V and J calls shown here were made by TCRdb, not taken from the authors' results. This sample has roughly 380,000 distinct CDR3 sequences in its table, and approximately 4.4% of those were observed once. The ten largest clones capture under 3% of the sample.

This clonotype was counted a few times. Its cognate antigen has yet to be identified. Per-base qualities were not stored, and no clone one base away is much larger. The time point label corresponds to: patch test 1, 2 weeks after DPC sensitization. Taken with the paper, the label for treatment or condition translates to: therapeutic diphenylcyclopropenone sensitization with weekly scalp DPC. At every patch-test visit, the blood draw took place before the patch test was put on. To be eligible, patients had to be aged 18 to 70, diagnosed with alopecia and judged suitable for DPC therapy, while pregnant patients were excluded. Total RNA was isolated from unfractionated whole blood collected in Tempus Blood RNA tubes.

The receptor was isolated from a woman aged 50 to 60 with alopecia areata. Some clones in this sample may be carry-over from other donors' samples. The sequenced sample was whole blood, obtained in connection with sensitization to the hapten diphenylcyclopropenone (DPC). The sequence links TRBV5-6 to TRBJ1-1; the D gene cannot be named for sure. The nucleotide sequence reads as follows: TGTGCCAGCAGCTTGGAAGGCAGGCCCAACACTGAAGCTTTCTTT. Its protein reads: CASSLEGRPNTEAFF.